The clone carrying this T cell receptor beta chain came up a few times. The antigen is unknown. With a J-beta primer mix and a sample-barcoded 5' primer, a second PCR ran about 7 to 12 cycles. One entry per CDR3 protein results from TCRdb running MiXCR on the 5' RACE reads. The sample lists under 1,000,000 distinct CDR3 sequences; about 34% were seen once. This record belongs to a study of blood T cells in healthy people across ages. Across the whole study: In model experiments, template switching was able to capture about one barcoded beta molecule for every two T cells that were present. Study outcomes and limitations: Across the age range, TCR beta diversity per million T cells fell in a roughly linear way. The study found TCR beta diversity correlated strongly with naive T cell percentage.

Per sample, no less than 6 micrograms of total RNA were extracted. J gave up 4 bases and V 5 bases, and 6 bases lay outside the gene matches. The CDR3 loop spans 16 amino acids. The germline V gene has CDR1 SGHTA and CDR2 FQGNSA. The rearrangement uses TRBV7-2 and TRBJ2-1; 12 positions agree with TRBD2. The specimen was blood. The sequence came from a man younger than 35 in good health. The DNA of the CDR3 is TGTGCCAGCAGCCAGTACGGGACTAGCGGGTACAATGAGCAGTTCTTC. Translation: CASSQYGTSGYNEQFF.